This T cell receptor beta chain was captured in a study of T cells in Graves' hyperthyroidism and ophthalmopathy. Whole-study results and caveats: The model's output predicted ophthalmopathy at a median of roughly 6 months prior to onset.

The CDR3 spans 16 residues. With V trimmed by 5 bases and J by 2 bases, 7 bases remained unmatched. The germline V gene encodes CDR1 SNHLY and CDR2 FYNNEI. Amplification targeted TCR beta CDR3 regions from RNA transcripts. The primer set for the first-round RT-PCR of the TCR CDR3 was HTBI. TCRdb ran MiXCR on the multiplex PCR reads and lists one entry per CDR3 protein. The sample lists some 740,000 distinct CDR3 sequences; 13% to 15% were seen once. This clonotype was picked up a small number of times. Its target is unknown. Uncontrolled infection, other autoimmune disease, pregnancy or lactation disqualified patients from enrolment.

The chain uses TRBV2 and TRBJ2-1, with TRBD2 matching over 9 bases. The sequenced sample was blood. The TCR originated in a woman aged 18-30 years with Graves' hyperthyroidism. Here the CDR3 reads CASSPISGSAYNEQFF. Here the CDR3 DNA reads TGTGCCAGCAGTCCAATTAGCGGGAGCGCCTACAATGAGCAGTTCTTC.